This T cell receptor (beta chain) was sequenced for a study of beta chain features in type 1 diabetes. Trimming left V 2 bases short and J 11 bases short, with 15 bases between. The CDR3 contains 13 residues. Germline V lookup: CDR1 SGHTA, CDR2 FQGNSA. Investigators reverse transcribed all isolated RNA, so they sequenced expressed TCRB transcripts. TCRdb keeps only in-frame clones here, not all; method: immunoSEQ multiplex PCR. The sample yields 150,000 or so clones, 11% seen once. In its sample, this clone was seen a few times. This TCR was sampled from a man aged 18 to 30 in good health. The V call is TRBV7-2, the J call TRBJ1-1; D remains ambiguous. The material sequenced was central memory CD4+ T cells from blood. CDR3 sequence reads: CASSLWGSRAAFF. The CDR3 region has the DNA TGTGCCAGCAGCTTATGGGGATCGAGGGCCGCTTTCTTT. Full variable domain (remainder filled in from reference TRBV7-2 and TRBJ1-1): GAGVSQSPSNKVTEKGKDVELRCDPISGHTALYWYRQSLGQGLEFLIYFQGNSAPDKSGLPSDRFSAERTGGSVSTLTIQRTQQEDSAVYLCASSLWGSRAAFFGQGTRLTVV.